The 9 T cell receptor beta chains below all came from one sample that was sequenced in a study of blood T cell repertoires in COVID-19. The protocol was immunoSEQ multiplex PCR, while the TCRdb copy is restricted to in-frame clones and leaves out a portion. The data show roughly 58,000 clones, with roughly two thirds seen just once and roughly 50% held by the top ten. Sequencing was performed on PBMCs or T cells enriched from blood (not recorded which). Every receptor here comes from a woman in her fifties or sixties who had been exposed to COVID-19.

The chain joins TRBV29-1 to TRBJ2-4, with 7 bases aligning to TRBD1. The CDR3 sequence is 14 residues long. Germline V lookup: CDR1 SQVTM, CDR2 ANQGSEA. Losses at the gene ends were 3 bases for V and 6 bases for J; bases not matched to a gene: 8. The CDR3 DNA reads as TGCAGCGTTGACGGGCGACAGGGAACAAACATTCAGTACTTC. Translating it yields CSVDGRQGTNIQYF.

This rearrangement joins TRBV7-9 to TRBJ1-3; D remains unclear. Trimming cost V 4 bases and J 4 bases, with 5 bases left between them. The CDR3 length is 12 residues. Germline-derived CDR1 and CDR2 are SEHNR and FQNEAQ (reference sequence). The CDR3 DNA sequence: TGTGCCAGCAGCTCCAGGGGAAACACCATATATTTT. This sequence encodes CASSSRGNTIYF.

The V and J genes are TRBV29-1 and TRBJ1-1; no reliable D call. V lost 6 bases and J lost 2, with 19 bases in between. Germline V gene lookup returns CDR1 SQVTM and CDR2 ANQGSEA. The CDR3 is 15 residues long. Here the CDR3 reads CSVRPPGVLNTEAFF. The CDR3 DNA reads as TGCAGCGTGCGCCCCCCGGGAGTTTTAAACACTGAAGCTTTCTTT.

This clone was observed a handful of times. The chain couples TRBV29-1 to TRBJ2-7, with D uncertain. CDR3 length equals 10 residues. V was clipped by 4 bases and J by 4 bases, with 5 bases between them. Per germline, CDR1 SQVTM and CDR2 ANQGSEA. CDR3 bases: TGCAGCGTTGGTAGTTACGAGCAGTACTTC. Translating it yields CSVGSYEQYF.

The rearrangement joins TRBV6-5 to TRBJ2-2; TRBD1 agrees at 7 bases. The CDR3 length is 14 residues. Germline trimming cut 7 bases from V and 4 bases from J; bases unmatched to any gene: 6. From germline, CDR1 is MNHEY and CDR2 SVGAGI. The CDR3 nucleotides read TGTGCCAGCACCCAGGGGGTGAGCACCGGGGAGCTGTTTTTT. This gives the protein CASTQGVSTGELFF.

The CDR3 DNA reads as TGTGCCAGCAGCCCGAGAAACAGGGACCCGGGGACTGAAGCTTTCTTT. It specifies CASSPRNRDPGTEAFF. The J gene is TRBJ1-1, the V gene TRBV7-2; maybe TRBD1 (6 bases). The CDR3 consists of 16 residues. V dropped 5 bases and J dropped 5 bases, with 21 bases sitting between them. CDR1 and CDR2 (germline): SGHTA, FQGNSA.

This clone was detected a few times. V is TRBV5-8 and J is TRBJ2-1; possibly TRBD1 for D (6 bases). Germline V gene data show CDR1 as SGHTS and CDR2 as YDEGEE. This CDR3 is built from 13 residues. V was cut by 2 bases and J by 5 bases, with 8 bases left in between. The CDR3 region has the DNA TGTGCCAGCAGCTTTTGGGGGCACAATGAGCAGTTCTTC. Translation gives CASSFWGHNEQFF.

The CDR3 DNA follows: TGTGCCAGCAGCTCAACTAGCGGGGGCGATGAGCAGTTCTTC. Its protein is CASSSTSGGDEQFF. The chain has TRBV5-4 and TRBJ2-1, with 11 bases fitting TRBD2. The CDR3 covers 14 residues. With V trimmed by 3 bases and J by 8 bases, 4 bases remained unmatched. Germline CDR1 reads SGHNT; CDR2 reads YYREEE (reference sequence).

This clone was found a few times. This chain uses TRBV5-1 with TRBJ2-7, with 7 positions matching TRBD2. The germline CDR1 and CDR2 sequences are SGHRS and YFSETQ. The V gene end was trimmed by 0 bases and the J gene end by 3 bases; junction bases not matched to a gene: 3. CDR3 length: 14 amino acids. CDR3 sequence: CASSLVGGDYEQYF. CDR3 DNA sequence: TGCGCCAGCAGCTTGGTTGGGGGGGACTACGAGCAGTACTTC. Full variable domain (rest looked up from reference TRBV5-1 and TRBJ2-7): KAGVTQTPRYLIKTRGQQVTLSCSPISGHRSVSWYQQTPGQGLQFLFEYFSETQRNKGNFPGRFSGRQFSNSRSEMNVSTLELGDSALYLCASSLVGGDYEQYFGPGTRLTVT.